The 3 T cell receptor beta chains reported below all come from one sample, sequenced in a study of technical replicates of blood from a few donors. Clones were sequenced by immunoSEQ multiplex PCR, and TCRdb holds only the in-frame ones, with some missing. Of about 57,000 clones listed, approximately 86% are singletons. Specimen: PBMCs. These receptors all stem from a human donor in good health. Some clones in this sample may be carry-over from other donors' samples.

The rearrangement uses TRBV7-2 and TRBJ2-5, with 13 bases aligning to TRBD2. Unmatched junction bases numbered 7, after V lost 4 bases and J lost 5 bases. The CDR3 extends over 16 amino acids. Per the germline V gene, CDR1 is SGHTA and CDR2 is FQGNSA. CDR3 in amino acids: CASSSRTSGSSETQYF. CDR3 sequence (DNA): TGTGCCAGCAGCTCCCGGACTAGCGGGAGCTCGGAGACCCAGTACTTC.

The chain links TRBV5-4 to TRBJ2-3; possible D gene TRBD2, 6 bases. The germline V gene encodes CDR1 SGHNT and CDR2 YYREEE (reference sequence). The CDR3 has 13 amino acids. Trimming removed 4 bases from V and 3 bases from J, with 9 bases in between. The CDR3 DNA reads TGTGCCAGCAGCCCTGGAGGGACAGATACGCAGTATTTT. Protein: CASSPGGTDTQYF.

J is TRBJ2-7 and V is TRBV11-2; 9 nucleotides agree with TRBD1. The V gene's germline CDR1 is SGHAT and CDR2 FQNNGV. V shed 5 bases and J 2 bases; nucleotides not matched to a gene: 7. The CDR3 sequence is 15 residues long. In DNA, the CDR3 is TGTGCCAGCAGCGCACCCGGGACAGGGACCTACGAGCAGTACTTC. Residues: CASSAPGTGTYEQYF.